This record looks at one T cell receptor beta chain sequence and its context. Under the authors' procedure: The assay estimated nucleated cells by amplifying reference gene primers. The protocol was immunoSEQ multiplex PCR, while the TCRdb copy is restricted to in-frame clones and leaves out a portion. For V, J and clone size, that table is used; D and trimming come from the DNA. The profile shows around 57,000 clones, more than 80% of them singletons. This sample stems from a study of blood T cell repertoires in COVID-19. Study-level information: T cells, B-cell-depleted T cells, or PBMCs provided the cDNA or gDNA that served as material.

The junction had 8 bases not matched to a gene; V was cut back by 4 bases and J by 3 bases. The CDR3 is 15 amino acids. From germline, CDR1 is SGHRS and CDR2 YFSETQ. Sequences were obtained from peripheral blood. The source of this sequence is a human donor with active COVID-19. The donor label of this sample is uncertain. This rearrangement joins TRBV5-1 to TRBJ2-7, with 9 bases fitting TRBD1. This CDR3 is CASSTRQGGVYEQYF. The DNA for the CDR3 is TGCGCCAGCAGCACCCGACAGGGGGGGGTCTACGAGCAGTACTTC.